This note documents a single T cell receptor beta chain sequence. The target antigen is unknown. The data are from a study of T cell repertoires in cytomegalovirus infection. About the study: Indications of both CMV infection and matching HLA type were provided by public TCR beta signatures. Regarding the study as a whole: HLA-C-restricted CMV-specific TCR beta clonotypes prevailed in the ex vivo response. Cumulative frequency (of public TCR beta family members) identified carriers of CMV plus the relevant HLA.

V dropped 4 bases and J dropped 4; count of bases not matched to a gene: 7. Germline-derived CDR1 and CDR2 are SGHRS and YFSETQ. The CDR3 has 16 residues. TCRdb reanalysed the reads using MiXCR and keeps one entry per CDR3 protein. Here the sample spans almost 500,000 distinct CDR3 sequences, about 10% being singletons. This receptor was identified in a human donor in good health (CMV status not recorded). Some clones in this sample may be carry-over from other donors' samples. The sequenced sample consisted of PBMCs. The chain carries TRBV5-1 and TRBJ2-1; 11 bases are a match to TRBD2. The CDR3 loop is CASSLRGLAEYNEQFF. DNA for the CDR3: TGCGCCAGCAGCCTGCGGGGACTAGCGGAGTACAATGAGCAGTTCTTC.